This entry lists 19 T cell receptor beta chains sequenced from one sample in a study of Tregs in tolerant kidney transplant recipients. Only in-frame clones appear in the TCRdb table, and some are missing; sequencing was by immunoSEQ multiplex PCR. The sample carries about 240,000 clones, roughly 84% recorded once. The material sequenced was CD4+ T cells from blood. Every receptor here comes from a human donor in good health.

The genes are TRBV11-2 and TRBJ1-2, with 8 bases aligning to TRBD1. Germline V gives CDR1 SGHAT, CDR2 FQNNGV. Trimming took 5 bases from V and 5 from J; bases not matched to a gene: 16. CDR3 length: 17 amino acids. The CDR3 sequence: CASSPIPRQGTYYGYTF. In nucleotides, the CDR3 is TGTGCCAGCAGCCCGATCCCCCGACAGGGGACCTATTATGGCTACACCTTC.

The rearrangement links TRBV5-4 to TRBJ2-5; a possible D gene is TRBD2 (6 bases). Germline lookup yields CDR1 SGHNT and CDR2 YYREEE (reference sequence). The CDR3 is 17 amino acids. V gave up 4 bases and J gave up 4 bases, with 23 bases separating them. The CDR3 DNA sequence: TGTGCCAGCAGCCTGGGGAAGTCGGGAGAAGGAGGAGAGACCCAGTACTTC. Encoded protein: CASSLGKSGEGGETQYF.

The chain uses TRBV5-1 and TRBJ2-1; 7 bases line up with TRBD2. The germline CDR1 and CDR2 sequences are SGHRS and YFSETQ. The V and J ends lost 2 bases and 8 bases, in that order; junction bases with no gene match: 16. CDR3 length: 17 residues. The CDR3 loop reads CASSFMAWWEGNHEQFF. The DNA of the CDR3 is TGCGCCAGCAGCTTTATGGCCTGGTGGGAGGGCAACCATGAGCAGTTCTTC.

The chain is built from TRBV5-1 and TRBJ2-3, with 14 positions matching TRBD2. This CDR3 region has 18 residues. Germline CDR1 is SGHRS and CDR2 is YFSETQ. J gave up 4 bases and V 0 bases, and 7 bases lay outside the gene matches. CDR3 nucleotide sequence: TGCGCCAGCAGCTTGGAGGGCCGACTAGCGGGAGGGGCAGATACGCAGTATTTT. Its translation: CASSLEGRLAGGADTQYF.

This clone was observed once. The rearrangement links TRBV6-1 to TRBJ1-2; the D is unclear. Germline CDR1 MNHNS, CDR2 SASEGT. With 4 bases removed from V and 8 bases from J, the gap between germline ends came to 8 bases. The CDR3 sequence is 11 residues long. Here the CDR3 reads CASSVEVGYTF. CDR3 DNA sequence: TGTGCCAGCAGTGTTGAAGTAGGCTACACCTTC.

The genes are TRBV9 and TRBJ1-1; D is undetermined. The V gene's germline CDR1 is SGDLS and CDR2 YYNGEE. The CDR3 loop spans 12 amino acids. Trimming stripped 4 bases from V and 6 bases from J, with 10 bases between. The CDR3 protein is CASSHNPAEAFF. In DNA, the CDR3 is TGTGCCAGCAGCCATAATCCCGCTGAAGCTTTCTTT.

For the CDR3, the DNA is TGTGCCAGCAGGGACAGGGGGGATCAGCCCCAGCATTTT. As protein: CASRDRGDQPQHF. The chain links TRBV2 to TRBJ1-5, with 10 bases identical to TRBD1. With 6 bases clipped from V and 5 bases from J, the junction kept 1 base outside the gene matches. CDR3 length: 13 amino acids. The germline V gene encodes CDR1 SNHLY and CDR2 FYNNEI.

V is TRBV28 and J is TRBJ1-4; the D gene is possibly TRBD1 (6 bases). Germline V CDR1 and CDR2: MDHEN, SYDVKM. V was shortened by 6 bases and J by 7 bases, with 15 bases between the two germline ends. This CDR3 has 14 amino acids. CDR3 nucleotide sequence: TGTGCCAGCAGCACAACAGGGCCGCCTGAAAAACTGTTTTTT. Its protein product is CASSTTGPPEKLFF. Using reference TRBV28 and TRBJ1-4 for the parts outside the CDR3, the full variable domain is DVKVTQSSRYLVKRTGEKVFLECVQDMDHENMFWYRQDPGLGLRLIYFSYDVKMKEKGDIPEGYSVSREKKERFSLILESASTNQTSMYLCASSTTGPPEKLFFGSGTQLSVL.

The J gene is TRBJ2-5, the V gene TRBV7-6; D might be TRBD2 (6 bases). The germline gives CDR1 SGHVS, CDR2 FNYEAQ. The CDR3 totals 14 residues. V shed 5 bases and J shed 2 bases, with 12 bases lying between them. Written as DNA, the CDR3 is TGTGCCAGCAGCCGCCAGAGCGGGCAAGAGACCCAGTACTTC. It encodes CASSRQSGQETQYF.

The chain combines TRBV25-1 with TRBJ2-2; D is uncertain. This CDR3 is 15 amino acids long. Deletions cut 1 base from V and 8 bases from J, with 14 bases between. Germline lookup yields CDR1 MGHDK and CDR2 SYGVNS. CDR3 loop: CASSEFTAGRGELFF. As DNA, the CDR3 is TGTGCCAGCAGTGAATTTACAGCTGGCCGGGGGGAGCTGTTTTTT.

The V gene is TRBV18, the J gene TRBJ2-5; D ambiguous. Between the trimmed V and J ends, which lost 0 bases and 2 bases, there was a span of 10 bases. In germline, CDR1 is KGHSH, CDR2 LQKENI. The CDR3 sequence is 15 residues long. CDR3 sequence: CASSPPSSRQETQYF. Written as DNA, the CDR3 is TGTGCCAGCTCACCACCCAGTTCAAGGCAAGAGACCCAGTACTTC.

V usage is TRBV20-1 and J usage is TRBJ2-7, with unresolved D. Deletions cut 3 bases from V and 4 bases from J, with 7 bases between. CDR1 is DFQATT, CDR2 SNEGSKA, per germline (reference sequence). CDR3 length: 11 residues. CDR3 coding DNA: TGCAGTGCTAGCACCCAATACGAGCAGTACTTC. Translated, it gives CSASTQYEQYF.

The gene calls are TRBV6-5 and TRBJ2-2, with 11 bases that match TRBD1. Germline-derived CDR1 and CDR2 are MNHEY and SVGAGI. J gave up 5 bases and V 5 bases, and 4 bases lay outside the gene matches. The CDR3 has 15 residues. The DNA for the CDR3 is TGTGCCAGCAGTCGGACAGGGGGCAGGACCGGGGAGCTGTTTTTT. Its translation is CASSRTGGRTGELFF.

The chain joins TRBV4-1 to TRBJ2-4; tentative D call: TRBD1 (6 bases). The V and J ends lost 4 bases and 4 bases respectively, with 11 bases between them. The length of the CDR3 is 14 residues. From germline, CDR1 is MGHRA and CDR2 YSYEKL. The CDR3 nucleotides read TGCGCCAGCAGCCCCCTCGGACAGAAAAACATTCAGTACTTC. It translates to CASSPLGQKNIQYF.

This chain links TRBV2 with TRBJ1-4, with D possibly matching TRBD1 (6 bases). This CDR3 has 14 residues. From germline, CDR1 is SNHLY and CDR2 FYNNEI. The V end lost 2 bases, the J end lost 7 bases, and 11 bases lay between the germline ends. The CDR3 sequence: CASSEQGLGEKLFF. CDR3 DNA sequence: TGTGCCAGCAGTGAACAGGGGCTCGGTGAAAAACTGTTTTTT. The full variable domain, rest sourced from reference TRBV2 and TRBJ1-4, is EPEVTQTPSHQVTQMGQEVILRCVPISNHLYFYWYRQILGQKVEFLVSFYNNEISEKSEIFDDQFSVERPDGSNFTLKIRSTKLEDSAMYFCASSEQGLGEKLFFGSGTQLSVL.

The J gene is TRBJ1-3, the V gene TRBV5-4, with 7 bases identical to TRBD1. The CDR3 covers 16 residues. The V gene end was trimmed by 0 bases and the J gene end by 0 bases; junction bases not matched to a gene: 3. CDR1 is SGHNT, CDR2 YYREEE, per germline (reference sequence). CDR3 amino acids: CASSLEGAPSGNTIYF. The CDR3 nucleotides are TGTGCCAGCAGCTTGGAGGGGGCCCCCTCTGGAAACACCATATATTTT.

This clone was counted a few times. V is TRBV2 and J is TRBJ1-3, with no clear D. CDR1 is SNHLY, CDR2 FYNNEI, per germline. The CDR3 spans 14 residues. V was clipped by 4 bases and J by 2 bases, with 9 bases between them. The DNA for the CDR3 is TGTGCCAGCAGTGGTCAATTAGCTGGAAACACCATATATTTT. Protein sequence: CASSGQLAGNTIYF.

The chain joins TRBV2 to TRBJ1-1, with TRBD1 identical over 10 bases. V was pared by 9 bases and J by 4 bases, with 11 bases of the junction left unmatched. CDR3 length: 15 residues. Germline CDR1 and CDR2: SNHLY and FYNNEI. The DNA for the CDR3 is TGTGCCAGTGTCCGGGACAGGGGAATGGGCACTGAAGCTTTCTTT. Translation gives CASVRDRGMGTEAFF.

The V gene is TRBV6-6, the J gene TRBJ1-1, with no clear D. CDR3 length: 15 amino acids. The ends were cut back, 2 bases at V and 5 bases at J, with 15 bases in the middle. Germline loops: CDR1 MNHNY, CDR2 SVGAGI (reference sequence). The CDR3, as DNA: TGTGCCAGCAGTTACGGGTCTAGGCAAGGGACTGAAGCTTTCTTT. Translation: CASSYGSRQGTEAFF.